This T cell receptor (beta chain) derives from a study of Ad26.COV2.S vaccination and SARS-CoV-2 variants. Study summary: A COV1001 Ad26.COV2.S trial-arm participant provided the sample. Each vaccinee took Ad26.COV2.S intramuscularly, once or twice 56 days apart.

Treatment given: some 20 received Ad26.COV2.S at low or high dose, single or two shots; about 5 received placebo; per-sample allocation not given. All samples were drawn on day 63, counting from the first vaccine or placebo injection. An adult of 18-55 years in Boston served as donor. The count of this clone is one. Its target is unknown. Sequenced by immunoSEQ multiplex PCR; TCRdb stores in-frame clones only, minus some. This sample carries around 450,000 clones, over 75% of them seen once, and the ten largest clones take 12%. V was shortened by 5 bases and J by 0 bases, with 17 bases between the two germline ends. Germline values: CDR1 SGHRS, CDR2 YFSETQ. The CDR3 consists of 16 residues. Overall study results and limits: Vaccine and placebo groups showed comparable non-spike TCR breadth.

The specimen was peripheral blood, collected in a trial of Ad26.COV2.S vaccine versus placebo. The sequence derives from a person between 18 and 59 years old who received the Ad26.COV2.S COVID-19 vaccine or a placebo. The chain recombines TRBV5-1 with TRBJ1-1; D is undetermined. CDR3 nucleotides: TGCGCCAGCAGAATTCGGCCGGAACGGGTGAACACTGAAGCTTTCTTT. This codes for CASRIRPERVNTEAFF. The full variable domain, rest sourced from reference TRBV5-1 and TRBJ1-1, is KAGVTQTPRYLIKTRGQQVTLSCSPISGHRSVSWYQQTPGQGLQFLFEYFSETQRNKGNFPGRFSGRQFSNSRSEMNVSTLELGDSALYLCASRIRPERVNTEAFFGQGTRLTVV.